This record concerns one T cell receptor (beta chain) sequence. These data originate in a study of shared clonotypes between healthy human individuals. Per germline, CDR1 LNHNV and CDR2 YYDKDF (reference sequence). J lost 0 bases, V lost 7 bases, and 11 bases had no gene match. The CDR3 is made up of 18 amino acids. TCRdb keeps only in-frame clones here, not all; method: immunoSEQ multiplex PCR. The sample contains 100,000 or so clones, over 65% of which appear only once. The sample comprised memory CD8+ T cells sorted from blood. Subset: CD45RO+ cells pooled with CCR7-negative TemRA cells. V usage is TRBV15 and J usage is TRBJ2-3, with TRBD2 matching over 12 bases. This receptor was taken from a woman aged 30 to 39 in good health. CDR3 residues: CATTPGTSGYSSTDTQYF. The CDR3 bases are TGTGCCACCACCCCAGGGACTAGCGGGTATTCTAGCACAGATACGCAGTATTTT.